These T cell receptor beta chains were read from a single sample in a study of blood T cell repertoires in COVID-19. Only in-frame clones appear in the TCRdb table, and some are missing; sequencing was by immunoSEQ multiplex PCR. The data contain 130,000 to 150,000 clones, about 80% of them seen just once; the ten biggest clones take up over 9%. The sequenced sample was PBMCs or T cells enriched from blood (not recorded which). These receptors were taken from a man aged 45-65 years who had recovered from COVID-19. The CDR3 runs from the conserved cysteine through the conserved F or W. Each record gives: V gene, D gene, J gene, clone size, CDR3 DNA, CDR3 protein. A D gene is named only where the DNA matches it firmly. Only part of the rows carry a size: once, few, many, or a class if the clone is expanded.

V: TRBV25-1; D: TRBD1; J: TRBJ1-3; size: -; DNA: TGTGCCAGCAGTGAATTAGGGACAGGGGGAAACACCATATATTTT; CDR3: CASSELGTGGNTIYF
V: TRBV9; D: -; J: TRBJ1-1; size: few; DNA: TGTGCCAGCAGCGTCGGCAGGGGCCGGACTGAAGCTTTCTTT; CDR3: CASSVGRGRTEAFF
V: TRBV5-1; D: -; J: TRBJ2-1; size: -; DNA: TGCGCCAGCAGCTTGGACGGGTCCCGTACCGATGAGCAGTTCTTC; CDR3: CASSLDGSRTDEQFF
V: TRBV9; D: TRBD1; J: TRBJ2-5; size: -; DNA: TGTGCCAGCAGCTGGACAGGGAGCGAGACCCAGTACTTC; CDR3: CASSWTGSETQYF
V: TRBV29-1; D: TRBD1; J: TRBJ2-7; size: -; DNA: TGCAGCGTTGAAGAACAGGGGGCTGGGGAGCAGTACTTC; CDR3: CSVEEQGAGEQYF
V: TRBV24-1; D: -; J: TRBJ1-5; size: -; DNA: TGTGCCACCAGTGATTTCACAGGGAAGCCCCAGCATTTT; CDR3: CATSDFTGKPQHF
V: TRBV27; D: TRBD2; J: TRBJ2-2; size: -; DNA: TGTGCCACCAGACCTAGCGGGGCAACCGGGGAGCTGTTTTTT; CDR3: CATRPSGATGELFF
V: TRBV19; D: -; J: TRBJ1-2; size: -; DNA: TGTGCCAGTAGTGCCTATCAAATGCGTAACTATGGCTACACCTTC; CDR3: CASSAYQMRNYGYTF
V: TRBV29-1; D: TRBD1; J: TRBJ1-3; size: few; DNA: TGCAGCGTGGGACAGGGGGCGGATGGAAACACCATATATTTT; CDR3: CSVGQGADGNTIYF
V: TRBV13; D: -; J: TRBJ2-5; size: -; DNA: TGTGCCAGCAGCTTAGGCAGGGGCAGTAAGGAGACCCAGTACTTC; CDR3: CASSLGRGSKETQYF
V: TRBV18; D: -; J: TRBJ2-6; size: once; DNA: TGTGCCAGCTCACGAGAGACAGGAAGCTCTGGGGCCAACGTCCTGACTTTC; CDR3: CASSRETGSSGANVLTF
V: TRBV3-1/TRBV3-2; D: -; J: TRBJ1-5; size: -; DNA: TGTGCCAGCAGCCAAGATATTAGCAATCAGCCCCAGCATTTT; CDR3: CASSQDISNQPQHF
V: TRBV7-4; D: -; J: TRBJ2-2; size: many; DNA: TGTGCCAGCAGCGCTGGGACATCCCTTTTCTGGGGGGAGCTGTTTTTT; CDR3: CASSAGTSLFWGELFF
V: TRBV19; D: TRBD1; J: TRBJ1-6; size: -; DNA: TGTGCCAGTAGTGTCGACAGGGGCGGGAATTCACCCCTCCACTTT; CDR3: CASSVDRGGNSPLHF
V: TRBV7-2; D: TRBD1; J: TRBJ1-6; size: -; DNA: TGTGCCAGCAGCTTGCCACAGGGGGCAAATTCACCCCTCCACTTT; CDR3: CASSLPQGANSPLHF